Below are 14 T cell receptor beta chains sequenced from a single sample in a study of siplizumab effects on memory and regulatory T cells. Profiling relied on immunoSEQ multiplex PCR, and the TCRdb table lists in-frame clones only, not all of them. Of roughly 26,000 clones listed, around 80% are singletons. Sample: memory CD4+ T cells sorted from blood. These TCRs come from a human donor in good health.

This chain links TRBV30 with TRBJ2-7, with a tentative D call TRBD1 (5 bases). The germline gives CDR1 GTSNPN, CDR2 SVGIG (reference sequence). V gave up 2 bases and J gave up 0 bases, with 14 bases separating them. The CDR3 loop spans 15 amino acids. The CDR3: CAWSLDLGVSYEQYF. The CDR3 DNA reads as TGTGCCTGGAGTCTGGATTTAGGGGTCTCCTACGAGCAGTACTTC.

The chain joins TRBV28 to TRBJ2-7; no firm D call. Germline V gene data show CDR1 as MDHEN and CDR2 as SYDVKM. Trimming removed 5 bases at V and 2 bases at J, with 4 bases between. The CDR3 contains 11 residues. CDR3 nucleotide sequence: TGTGCCAGCAGTGGCACCTACGAGCAGTACTTC. It translates to CASSGTYEQYF.

Here the CDR3 reads CASRTGTVNTEAFF. The DNA for the CDR3 is TGTGCCAGCAGAACCGGGACAGTGAACACTGAAGCTTTCTTT. The rearrangement links TRBV28 to TRBJ1-1, with 7 bases that match TRBD1. Germline V gives CDR1 MDHEN, CDR2 SYDVKM. After removal of 6 bases from V and 0 bases from J, the junction contained 4 bases not matched to a gene. The CDR3 spans 14 residues.

The V call is TRBV6-5, the J call TRBJ2-5, with 8 positions matching TRBD1. The V segment lost 5 bases and the J segment 4 bases; nucleotides outside the gene matches: 9. This CDR3 comprises 15 residues. Germline lookup yields CDR1 MNHEY and CDR2 SVGAGI. CDR3 loop: CASSPTQGAGETQYF. The CDR3 region has the DNA TGTGCCAGCAGTCCTACCCAGGGGGCCGGAGAGACCCAGTACTTC.

The chain recombines TRBV7-9 with TRBJ2-1; 10 bases are a match to TRBD2. There are 15 residues in the CDR3. V gave up 6 bases and J gave up 2 bases; unmatched junction bases: 4. From germline, CDR1 is SEHNR and CDR2 FQNEAQ (reference sequence). Here the CDR3 reads CASSSSGRAYNEQFF. Written as DNA, the CDR3 is TGTGCCAGCAGTTCAAGCGGGAGGGCCTACAATGAGCAGTTCTTC.

This clone was seen more than once but under ten times. The chain combines TRBV5-6 with TRBJ2-1; unclear D gene. Trimming left V 2 bases short and J 10 bases short, with 13 bases between. CDR3 length: 13 amino acids. Germline assignment: CDR1 SGHDT and CDR2 YYEEEE. The CDR3 spells CASSLVGPKEQFF. Written as DNA, the CDR3 is TGTGCCAGCAGCTTAGTCGGCCCGAAGGAGCAGTTCTTC.

The chain recombines TRBV4-1 with TRBJ2-1, with 9 bases identical to TRBD2. V shed 2 bases and J 0 bases; nucleotides not matched to a gene: 2. This CDR3 is built from 16 residues. The germline V gene encodes CDR1 MGHRA and CDR2 YSYEKL. CDR3 loop: CASSQSGRNSYNEQFF. In DNA form, the CDR3 reads TGCGCCAGCAGCCAAAGCGGGAGGAACTCCTACAATGAGCAGTTCTTC.

The gene calls are TRBV19 and TRBJ2-1; D gene ambiguous. Deletions cut 5 bases from V and 0 bases from J, with 14 bases between. The CDR3 is made up of 16 amino acids. Germline CDR1 reads LNHDA; CDR2 reads SQIVND (reference sequence). CDR3 sequence: CASSVPRASSYNEQFF. CDR3 in DNA: TGTGCCAGTAGTGTACCTCGCGCCAGCTCCTACAATGAGCAGTTCTTC.

This chain links TRBV6-5 with TRBJ2-3; D may be TRBD2 (5 bases). Germline CDR1 and CDR2: MNHEY and SVGAGI. CDR3 length: 13 residues. V lost 11 bases and J lost 4, with 16 bases in between. CDR3 DNA: TGTGCCCGTCTACTAGTTGGCGCAGATACGCAGTATTTT. Its translation: CARLLVGADTQYF.

The gene calls are TRBV11-1 and TRBJ2-7, with 8 bases fitting TRBD1. CDR3 length equals 13 residues. The V gene's germline CDR1 is SGHAT and CDR2 FQDESV (reference sequence). The J segment lost 3 bases and the V segment lost 3 bases, leaving 1 base of the junction unmatched. The chain's CDR3 is CASSLGQVYEQYF. The CDR3 nucleotides read TGTGCCAGCAGCTTGGGACAGGTCTACGAGCAGTACTTC.

This clone was seen more than once but under ten times. This rearrangement joins TRBV10-1 to TRBJ1-2, with a possible D match to TRBD1 (6 bases). Germline V CDR1 and CDR2: WNHNN, SYGVQD (reference sequence). The length of the CDR3 is 15 residues. Trimming removed 8 bases from V and 0 bases from J, with 16 bases in between. The CDR3 nucleotides read TGCGCCAGCCCCACCCCGTGGGGGCCTAACTATGGCTACACCTTC. The encoded protein is CASPTPWGPNYGYTF.

The V and J genes are TRBV7-3 and TRBJ2-5; 7 positions match TRBD1. V lost 2 bases and J lost 3; bases outside the gene matches: 6. The CDR3 is 15 residues long. From germline, CDR1 is SGHTA and CDR2 FQGTGA. Written as DNA, the CDR3 is TGTGCCAGCAGCTTATCCGGGACAGAAGAAGAGACCCAGTACTTC. Encoded protein: CASSLSGTEEETQYF.

In DNA, the CDR3 is TGTGCCAGCAGCTTAGTAGGTGGGGGCTATGGCTACACCTTC. Its translation: CASSLVGGGYGYTF. The chain carries TRBV7-9 and TRBJ1-2; D perhaps matches TRBD1 (5 bases). This CDR3 contains 14 residues. V lost 1 base, J lost 4 bases, and 10 bases lay in between. CDR1 is SEHNR and CDR2 is FQNEAQ in the germline V gene (reference sequence).

This chain connects TRBV19 to TRBJ2-1, with a weak D call TRBD1 (5 bases). Germline-derived CDR1 and CDR2 are LNHDA and SQIVND (reference sequence). Trimming removed 5 bases from V and 1 base from J, with 9 bases in between. CDR3 length: 14 residues. The CDR3 here is CASSQGKSYNEQFF. The CDR3 region has the DNA TGTGCCAGTAGTCAGGGTAAGTCCTACAATGAGCAGTTCTTC.